What follows describes a single TCR beta chain. The sample comes from a study of blood T cell repertoires in COVID-19. The repertoire was sequenced with immunoSEQ multiplex PCR; TCRdb's copy has only in-frame clones and lacks some. The table includes 150,000 or so clones, 80% to 90% detected once. Germline V gene data show CDR1 as KGHSH and CDR2 as LQKENI. This CDR3 region has 16 residues. V was trimmed by 1 base and J by 1 base, leaving 13 bases between them. This clonotype originated in a man aged 55 to 69 with COVID-19, enrolled during active disease. The specimen sequenced was peripheral blood. The chain recombines TRBV18 with TRBJ2-5, with D possibly matching TRBD1 (5 bases). Here the CDR3 reads CASSPRTGLAQETQYF. The DNA for the CDR3 is TGTGCCAGCTCACCACGTACAGGCCTTGCCCAAGAGACCCAGTACTTC.